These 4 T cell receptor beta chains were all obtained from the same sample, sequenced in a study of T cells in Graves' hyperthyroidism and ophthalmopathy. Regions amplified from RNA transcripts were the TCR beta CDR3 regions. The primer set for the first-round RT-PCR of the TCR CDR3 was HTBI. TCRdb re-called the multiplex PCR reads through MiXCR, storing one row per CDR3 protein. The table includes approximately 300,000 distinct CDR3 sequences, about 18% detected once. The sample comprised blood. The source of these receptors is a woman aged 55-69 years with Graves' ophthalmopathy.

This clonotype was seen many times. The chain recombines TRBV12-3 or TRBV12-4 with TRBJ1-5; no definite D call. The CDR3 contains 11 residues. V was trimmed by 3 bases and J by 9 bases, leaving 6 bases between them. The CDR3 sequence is CASSLEGPQHF. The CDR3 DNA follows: TGTGCCAGCAGTTTGGAAGGGCCCCAGCATTTT.

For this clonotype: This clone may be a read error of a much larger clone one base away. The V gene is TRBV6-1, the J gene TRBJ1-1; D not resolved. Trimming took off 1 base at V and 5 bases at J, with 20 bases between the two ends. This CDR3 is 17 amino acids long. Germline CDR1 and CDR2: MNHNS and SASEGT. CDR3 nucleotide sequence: TGTGCCAGCAGTGAAGGATTCCAGCAGACCCTAGGGACTGAAGCTTTCTTT. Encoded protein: CASSEGFQQTLGTEAFF.

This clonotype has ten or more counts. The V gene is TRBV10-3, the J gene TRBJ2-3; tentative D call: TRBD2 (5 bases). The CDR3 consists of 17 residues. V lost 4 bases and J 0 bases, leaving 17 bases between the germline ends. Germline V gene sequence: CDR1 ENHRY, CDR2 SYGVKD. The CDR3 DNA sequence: TGTGCCATCAGTGGACAAAGGGCGGGTGGTAGCACAGATACGCAGTATTTT. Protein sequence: CAISGQRAGGSTDTQYF.

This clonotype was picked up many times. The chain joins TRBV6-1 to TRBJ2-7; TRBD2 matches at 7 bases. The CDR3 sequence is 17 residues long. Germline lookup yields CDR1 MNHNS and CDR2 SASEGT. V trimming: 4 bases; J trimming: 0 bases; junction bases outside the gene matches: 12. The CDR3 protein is CASSGPLGGLSSYEQYF. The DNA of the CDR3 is TGTGCCAGCAGTGGACCCCTTGGGGGACTAAGCTCCTACGAGCAGTACTTC.